Each of the 30 T cell receptor beta chains below was sequenced from the same sample in a study of CD8 T cells in ankylosing spondylitis. TCRdb analysed the 5' RACE reads with MiXCR anew, one entry per CDR3 protein. The table has under 9,000 distinct CDR3 sequences, 8.2% seen once. The specimen was blood, either unsorted or a sorted T cell fraction (not recorded which). These TCRs come from a male donor with ankylosing spondylitis or in good health (not recorded which).

The chain links TRBV9 to TRBJ2-2; 9 bases line up with TRBD1. With V trimmed by 0 bases and J by 7 bases, 7 bases remained unmatched. The CDR3 has 16 amino acids. Germline V gene sequence: CDR1 SGDLS, CDR2 YYNGEE. CDR3 loop: CASSVAGQGDDGELFF. The CDR3 nucleotides read TGTGCCAGCAGCGTAGCGGGACAGGGCGATGACGGGGAGCTGTTTTTT.

Ten or more counts support this clonotype. DNA for the CDR3: TGTGCCAGCAGCGTAGAAGCTGTAGGCTACAATGAGCAGTTCTTC. Protein product: CASSVEAVGYNEQFF. The gene calls are TRBV9 and TRBJ2-1; D is undetermined. The CDR3 runs 15 residues. Germline V lookup: CDR1 SGDLS, CDR2 YYNGEE. V lost 0 bases, J lost 3 bases, and 10 bases lay in between.

There are many counts of this clonotype. The CDR3 here is CASSVVPVGTDTQYF. The CDR3 DNA is TGTGCCAGCAGCGTAGTACCAGTAGGCACAGATACGCAGTATTTT. The chain is built from TRBV9 and TRBJ2-3; no reliable D call. The ends were cut back, 0 bases at V and 1 base at J, with 9 bases in the middle. The germline V gene encodes CDR1 SGDLS and CDR2 YYNGEE. This CDR3 has 15 amino acids.

The V gene is TRBV27, the J gene TRBJ2-7, with unresolved D. The CDR3 covers 12 residues. Per germline, CDR1 MNHEY and CDR2 SMNVEV (reference sequence). V lost 0 bases, J lost 1 base, and 1 base lay in between. This chain's CDR3 is CASSLSSYEQYV. The CDR3 bases are TGTGCCAGCAGTTTATCTTCCTACGAGCAGTACGTC.

There are many counts of this clonotype. This sequence joins TRBV27 and TRBJ1-4; 8 nucleotides match TRBD1. This CDR3 is built from 14 residues. V was clipped by 9 bases and J by 8 bases; unmatched bases: 11. Germline CDR1 reads MNHEY; CDR2 reads SMNVEV (reference sequence). CDR3 protein: CASNRTGTREKLFF. The CDR3 nucleotides read TGTGCCAGTAACCGGACAGGGACGAGGGAAAAACTGTTTTTT.

This chain joins TRBV9 and TRBJ2-1, with a possible D match to TRBD1 (6 bases). CDR1 and CDR2 from the germline V gene are SGDLS and YYNGEE. V lost 0 bases to trimming and J lost 5 bases, with 12 bases between them. The CDR3 is 15 residues long. The CDR3 DNA follows: TGTGCCAGCAGCGTAGGGGGGACACCCGACAATGAGCAGTTCTTC. Translated: CASSVGGTPDNEQFF.

This clonotype showed up many times. The chain couples TRBV9 to TRBJ1-3, with 9 bases lining up with TRBD1. This CDR3 has 16 residues. J lost 2 bases, V lost 3 bases, and 6 bases had no gene match. Germline assignment: CDR1 SGDLS and CDR2 YYNGEE. For the CDR3, the DNA is TGTGCCAGCAGCGAAAACCGGGACAGGGCTGGAAACACCATATATTTT. Its protein is CASSENRDRAGNTIYF.

The V gene is TRBV9, the J gene TRBJ1-1, with D possibly TRBD1 on 5 matching bases. The length of the CDR3 is 12 residues. Germline lookup yields CDR1 SGDLS and CDR2 YYNGEE. V gave up 4 bases and J gave up 6 bases, with 10 bases separating them. The chain's CDR3 is CASSPGSPEAFF. CDR3 DNA sequence: TGTGCCAGCAGCCCAGGGTCCCCTGAAGCTTTCTTT. The variable domain in full, with the rest retrieved from reference TRBV9 and TRBJ1-1, is DSGVTQTPKHLITATGQRVTLRCSPRSGDLSVYWYQQSLDQGLQFLIQYYNGEERAKGNILERFSAQQFPDLHSELNLSSLELGDSALYFCASSPGSPEAFFGQGTRLTVV.

By share, this clonotype counts as medium-sized. V and J are TRBV9 and TRBJ2-3; 9 bases are a match to TRBD2. The CDR3 sequence is 16 residues long. With 2 bases clipped from V and 2 bases from J, the junction kept 6 bases outside the gene matches. The germline V gene has CDR1 SGDLS and CDR2 YYNGEE. The CDR3 DNA reads as TGTGCCAGCAGCGTCCGGCTAGCGGGATCCACAGATACGCAGTATTTT. The encoded protein is CASSVRLAGSTDTQYF.

This clonotype was seen more than once but under ten times. The chain joins TRBV9 to TRBJ2-1; 9 bases agree with TRBD2. Germline V CDR1 and CDR2: SGDLS, YYNGEE. CDR3 size: 15 residues. V lost 0 bases, J lost 3 bases, and 1 base stayed unmatched. CDR3 coding DNA: TGTGCCAGCAGCGTAGGTAGCGGGAGCTACAATGAGCAGTTCTTC. Encoded protein: CASSVGSGSYNEQFF.

This clonotype counts as medium-sized. The chain combines TRBV9 with TRBJ2-3; a weak D match, TRBD2 (6 bases). The CDR3 length is 15 residues. Germline CDR1 reads SGDLS; CDR2 reads YYNGEE. Trimming took off 0 bases at V and 0 bases at J, with 8 bases between the two ends. CDR3 loop: CASSVVGTSTDTQYF. The CDR3 DNA follows: TGTGCCAGCAGCGTAGTCGGGACTAGCACAGATACGCAGTATTTT.

This clonotype has just a few counts. The V call is TRBV9, the J call TRBJ2-2; D perhaps matches TRBD1 (5 bases). CDR1 SGDLS and CDR2 YYNGEE come from the germline V gene. Trimming shortened V by 0 bases and J by 3 bases, and 9 bases separated the two germline ends. The CDR3 sequence is 15 residues long. CDR3 region: CASSVGTTDTGELFF. In nucleotides, the CDR3 is TGTGCCAGCAGCGTAGGGACAACCGACACCGGGGAGCTGTTTTTT.

This clonotype has at least ten counts. The chain combines TRBV19 with TRBJ2-5; TRBD1 matches at 7 bases. The CDR3 extends over 16 amino acids. CDR1 and CDR2 from the germline V gene are LNHDA and SQIVND (reference sequence). Trimming took 7 bases from V and 1 from J; bases not matched to a gene: 12. The CDR3 coding sequence is TGTGCCAGTATAGCGACAGGGCCCCCTTTCCAAGAGACCCAGTACTTC. Translated, it gives CASIATGPPFQETQYF.

This clonotype counts as medium-sized. The chain uses TRBV9 and TRBJ1-1; D unresolved. Trimming cost V 0 bases and J 7 bases, with 7 bases left between them. CDR1 is SGDLS, CDR2 YYNGEE, per germline. The CDR3 extends over 12 amino acids. In nucleotides, the CDR3 is TGTGCCAGCAGCGTAGGCGGGAGTGAAGCTTTCTTT. It encodes CASSVGGSEAFF.

This clonotype is medium-sized. V is TRBV9 and J is TRBJ1-6, with D tentatively TRBD1 (6 bases). The CDR3 runs to 15 residues. Germline V CDR1 and CDR2: SGDLS, YYNGEE. Trimming removed 4 bases from V and 7 bases from J, with 15 bases in between. This CDR3 is CASSPRGEENSPLHF. The CDR3 DNA reads as TGTGCCAGCAGCCCAAGGGGGGAAGAGAATTCACCCCTCCACTTT.

This clonotype is deemed medium-sized (0.01 to 0.1%). The CDR3 DNA is TGTGCCAGCAGCGGTCTTGGCTACACCTTC. As protein: CASSGLGYTF. The J gene is TRBJ1-2, the V gene TRBV9; D gene ambiguous. Looked up from germline, CDR1 is SGDLS and CDR2 is YYNGEE. Trimming took 3 bases from V and 7 from J, leaving 4 bases between them. The CDR3 contains 10 residues.

As for this clonotype: A much larger clone is a single base away; this may be a read error. This rearrangement joins TRBV9 to TRBJ2-2; 7 nucleotides match TRBD1. This CDR3 has 15 residues. After removal of 4 bases from V and 8 bases from J, the junction contained 11 bases not matched to a gene. Germline V gene data show CDR1 as SGDLS and CDR2 as YYNGEE. CDR3 sequence: CASSRPGQTVGELFF. CDR3 sequence (DNA): TGTGCCAGCAGCCGGCCGGGACAGACTGTGGGGGAGCTGTTTTTT.

This chain joins TRBV9 and TRBJ2-1, with 8 bases fitting TRBD1. Germline V CDR1 and CDR2: SGDLS, YYNGEE. The CDR3 runs 15 residues. Trimming at V came to 3 bases and at J to 3 bases, leaving 5 bases not matched to a gene. The CDR3 region has the DNA TGTGCCAGCAGCGCCGACAGGGGTCTCTACAATGAGCAGTTCTTC. This codes for CASSADRGLYNEQFF.

This clonotype was observed many times. The chain employs TRBV9 and TRBJ2-5; tentatively, D is TRBD1 (6 bases). Trimming stripped 3 bases from V and 0 bases from J, with 9 bases between. From germline, CDR1 is SGDLS and CDR2 YYNGEE. The CDR3 covers 14 residues. Here the CDR3 reads CASSGGHNQETQYF. CDR3 coding DNA: TGTGCCAGCAGCGGGGGACACAACCAAGAGACCCAGTACTTC. The whole variable domain, remainder taken from reference TRBV9 and TRBJ2-5, is DSGVTQTPKHLITATGQRVTLRCSPRSGDLSVYWYQQSLDQGLQFLIQYYNGEERAKGNILERFSAQQFPDLHSELNLSSLELGDSALYFCASSGGHNQETQYFGPGTRLLVL.

Relative to its sample, this clonotype is medium-sized. The V call is TRBV11-3, the J call TRBJ1-2, with TRBD1 matching over 10 bases. The CDR3 length is 15 residues. Trimming removed 3 bases from V and 8 bases from J; junction bases left unmatched: 9. Germline CDR1 SGHNT, CDR2 YENEEA. The CDR3 reads CASSFGDRGKRGYTF. CDR3 nucleotide sequence: TGTGCCAGCAGCTTTGGGGACAGGGGCAAAAGGGGCTACACCTTC.

This clonotype has ten or more counts. The V gene is TRBV9, the J gene TRBJ2-3, with 8 bases aligning to TRBD2. With V trimmed by 0 bases and J by 1 base, 4 bases remained unmatched. CDR1 is SGDLS and CDR2 is YYNGEE in the germline V gene. CDR3 length: 16 residues. The CDR3 loop is CASSVASSGGTDTQYF. The CDR3 DNA is TGTGCCAGCAGCGTAGCGAGTAGCGGGGGCACAGATACGCAGTATTTT.

This clonotype was counted a few times. The chain has TRBV9 and TRBJ2-1; D might be TRBD1 (6 bases). Germline assignment: CDR1 SGDLS and CDR2 YYNGEE. The CDR3 loop spans 16 amino acids. Trimming stripped 2 bases from V and 4 bases from J, with 16 bases between. The CDR3 loop is CASSVGSGTIYNEQFF. The CDR3 coding sequence is TGTGCCAGCAGCGTTGGATCCGGGACAATTTACAATGAGCAGTTCTTC.

The chain joins TRBV9 to TRBJ2-1; no reliable D call. Germline assignment: CDR1 SGDLS and CDR2 YYNGEE. The ends were cut back, 0 bases at V and 2 bases at J, with 9 bases in the middle. This CDR3 region has 15 residues. The CDR3 is CASSVAYQTYNEQFF. CDR3 sequence (DNA): TGTGCCAGCAGCGTAGCTTACCAGACCTACAATGAGCAGTTCTTC. Full variable domain (missing parts from reference TRBV9 and TRBJ2-1): DSGVTQTPKHLITATGQRVTLRCSPRSGDLSVYWYQQSLDQGLQFLIQYYNGEERAKGNILERFSAQQFPDLHSELNLSSLELGDSALYFCASSVAYQTYNEQFFGPGTRLTVL.

The sample holds a few counts of this clonotype. CDR3 DNA: TGTGCCAGCAGCGTAGATTCCTACAATGAGCAGTTCTTC. Residues: CASSVDSYNEQFF. J is TRBJ2-1 and V is TRBV9, with D unclear. The V gene's germline CDR1 is SGDLS and CDR2 YYNGEE. The CDR3 length is 13 residues. V gave up 0 bases and J gave up 1 base, with 2 bases separating them. Filled out from reference TRBV9 and TRBJ2-1, the complete variable domain reads DSGVTQTPKHLITATGQRVTLRCSPRSGDLSVYWYQQSLDQGLQFLIQYYNGEERAKGNILERFSAQQFPDLHSELNLSSLELGDSALYFCASSVDSYNEQFFGPGTRLTVL.

This clonotype was seen a handful of times. The chain joins TRBV9 to TRBJ2-5; 15 bases align to TRBD2. The CDR3 extends over 18 amino acids. J lost 3 bases, V lost 3 bases, and 9 bases had no gene match. Germline values: CDR1 SGDLS, CDR2 YYNGEE. The CDR3 sequence: CASSGGTSGGHGEETQYF. CDR3 bases: TGTGCCAGCAGCGGGGGGACTAGCGGGGGGCACGGAGAAGAGACCCAGTACTTC.

In its sample, this clonotype was seen many times. This chain connects TRBV9 to TRBJ2-3; D may be TRBD1 (5 bases). Germline-derived CDR1 and CDR2 are SGDLS and YYNGEE. Trimming pared 0 bases from V and 4 bases from J, leaving 9 bases between. This CDR3 region has 14 residues. The CDR3 DNA reads TGTGCCAGCAGCGTAGATTCAGGGTCAGATACGCAGTATTTT. Its translation: CASSVDSGSDTQYF.

Within the sample, this clonotype is medium-sized (0.01 to 0.1%). This chain connects TRBV9 to TRBJ2-2; tentatively, D is TRBD1 or TRBD2 (5 bases each). Germline V lookup: CDR1 SGDLS, CDR2 YYNGEE. CDR3 length: 15 amino acids. V was trimmed by 0 bases and J by 5 bases, leaving 11 bases between them. Here the CDR3 reads CASSVVGTQTGELFF. The CDR3 DNA reads as TGTGCCAGCAGCGTAGTCGGGACGCAAACCGGGGAGCTGTTTTTT.

In its sample, this clonotype ranks as medium-sized (0.01 to 0.1%). The rearrangement links TRBV9 to TRBJ2-1; tentatively, D is TRBD2 (5 bases). The CDR3 runs to 16 residues. V dropped 0 bases and J dropped 2 bases, with 12 bases sitting between them. Germline values: CDR1 SGDLS, CDR2 YYNGEE. The CDR3, as DNA: TGTGCCAGCAGCGTAGGAGGGAATGGGCCCTACAATGAGCAGTTCTTC. It is translated as CASSVGGNGPYNEQFF. The variable domain in full, with the rest retrieved from reference TRBV9 and TRBJ2-1, is DSGVTQTPKHLITATGQRVTLRCSPRSGDLSVYWYQQSLDQGLQFLIQYYNGEERAKGNILERFSAQQFPDLHSELNLSSLELGDSALYFCASSVGGNGPYNEQFFGPGTRLTVL.

This clonotype was observed many times. This chain connects TRBV9 to TRBJ2-3, with D perhaps given as TRBD1 or TRBD2 (5 bases each). The CDR3 sequence is 13 residues long. Germline lookup yields CDR1 SGDLS and CDR2 YYNGEE. With 4 bases removed from V and 2 bases from J, the gap between germline ends came to 8 bases. For the CDR3, the DNA is TGTGCCAGCAGCCTCGGGACCACAGATACGCAGTATTTT. Translation gives CASSLGTTDTQYF.

J is TRBJ1-3 and V is TRBV9; maybe TRBD1 (6 bases). CDR3 size: 16 residues. V dropped 1 base and J dropped 0 bases, with 11 bases sitting between them. Per the germline V gene, CDR1 is SGDLS and CDR2 is YYNGEE. The CDR3 DNA follows: TGTGCCAGCAGCGTATCAGGGGCCCTCTCTGGAAACACCATATATTTT. Its protein is CASSVSGALSGNTIYF.